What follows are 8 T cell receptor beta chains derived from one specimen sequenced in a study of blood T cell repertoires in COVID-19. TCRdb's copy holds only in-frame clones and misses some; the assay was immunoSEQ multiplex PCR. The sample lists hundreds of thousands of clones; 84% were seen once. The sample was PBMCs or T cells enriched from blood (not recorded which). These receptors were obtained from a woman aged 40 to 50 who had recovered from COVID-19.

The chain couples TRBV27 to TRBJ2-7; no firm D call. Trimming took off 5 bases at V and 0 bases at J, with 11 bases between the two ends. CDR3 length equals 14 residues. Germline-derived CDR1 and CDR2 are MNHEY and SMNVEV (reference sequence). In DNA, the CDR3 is TGTGCCAGCAGTCCCCGCGGCTACTCCTACGAGCAGTACTTC. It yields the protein CASSPRGYSYEQYF.

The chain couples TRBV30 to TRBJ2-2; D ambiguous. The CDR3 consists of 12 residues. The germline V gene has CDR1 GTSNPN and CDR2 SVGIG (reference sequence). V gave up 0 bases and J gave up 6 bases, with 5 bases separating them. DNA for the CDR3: TGTGCCTGGAGTGTTAGTTCCGGGGAGCTGTTTTTT. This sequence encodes CAWSVSSGELFF.

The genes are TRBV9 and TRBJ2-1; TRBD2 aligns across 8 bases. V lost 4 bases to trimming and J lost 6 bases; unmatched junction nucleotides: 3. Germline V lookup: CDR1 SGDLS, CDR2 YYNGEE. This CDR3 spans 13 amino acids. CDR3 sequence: CASSQGLVNEQFF. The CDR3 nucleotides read TGTGCCAGCAGCCAGGGACTAGTCAATGAGCAGTTCTTC.

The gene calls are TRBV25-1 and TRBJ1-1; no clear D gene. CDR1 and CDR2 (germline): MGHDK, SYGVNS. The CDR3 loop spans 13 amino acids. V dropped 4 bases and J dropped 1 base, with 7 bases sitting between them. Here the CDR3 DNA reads TGTGCCAGCAGTGCCACAACGAACACTGAAGCTTTCTTT. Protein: CASSATTNTEAFF.

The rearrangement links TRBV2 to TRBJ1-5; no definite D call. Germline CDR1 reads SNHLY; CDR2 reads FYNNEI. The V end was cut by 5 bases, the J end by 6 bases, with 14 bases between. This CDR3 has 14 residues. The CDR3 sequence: CASSTYSEGQPQHF. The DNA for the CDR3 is TGTGCCAGCAGTACTTACAGCGAGGGTCAGCCCCAGCATTTT.

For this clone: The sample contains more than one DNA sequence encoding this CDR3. The CDR3 here is CASSSGLAGGNEQFF. The CDR3 nucleotides are TGTGCCAGCAGCTCCGGACTAGCGGGAGGGAATGAGCAGTTCTTC. V usage is TRBV7-2 and J usage is TRBJ2-1; TRBD2 matches at 15 bases. The CDR3 runs to 15 residues. J gave up 7 bases and V 4 bases, and 2 bases lay outside the gene matches. Germline CDR1 reads SGHTA; CDR2 reads FQGNSA.

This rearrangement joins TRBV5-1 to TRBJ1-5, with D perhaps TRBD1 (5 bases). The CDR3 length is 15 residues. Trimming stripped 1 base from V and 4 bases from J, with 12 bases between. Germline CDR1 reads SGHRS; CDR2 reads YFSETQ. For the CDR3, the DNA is TGCGCCAGCAGCTTGTGGGGCGGGGAAAATCAGCCCCAGCATTTT. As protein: CASSLWGGENQPQHF.

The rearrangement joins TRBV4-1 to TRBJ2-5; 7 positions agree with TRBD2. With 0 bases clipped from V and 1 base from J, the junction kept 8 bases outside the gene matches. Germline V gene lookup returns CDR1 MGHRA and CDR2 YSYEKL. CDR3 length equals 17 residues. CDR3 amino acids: CASSQDGPSGLQETQYF. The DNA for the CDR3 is TGCGCCAGCAGCCAAGACGGGCCTAGCGGCCTCCAAGAGACCCAGTACTTC.